What follows are 2 T cell receptor beta chains derived from one specimen sequenced in a study of cytomegalovirus exposure and HLA in healthy donors. Use of 60 Vbeta and 13 Jbeta primers characterized the PCR. Produced via immunoSEQ multiplex PCR; TCRdb's table is partial and in-frame only. Of 200,000 to 250,000 clones listed, almost 70% are singletons. Sequenced input: PBMCs. The source of these receptors is a man aged 35 to 55 in good health and CMV-seropositive.

The chain recombines TRBV4-1 with TRBJ2-1, with 15 nucleotides matching TRBD2. Looked up from germline, CDR1 is MGHRA and CDR2 is YSYEKL. Trimming took 3 bases from V and 2 from J; bases not matched to a gene: 2. The CDR3 has 17 residues. CDR3 sequence (DNA): TGCGCCAGCAGCCAGGGGACTAGCGGGGGGACCTACAATGAGCAGTTCTTC. It encodes CASSQGTSGGTYNEQFF.

The chain carries TRBV18 and TRBJ1-4, with TRBD1 matching over 8 bases. This CDR3 spans 13 amino acids. Germline-derived CDR1 and CDR2 are KGHSH and LQKENI. Unmatched junction bases numbered 2, after V lost 6 bases and J lost 5 bases. CDR3 nucleotide sequence: TGTGCCAGCTCTGGGGACAGGAATGAAAAACTGTTTTTT. Residues: CASSGDRNEKLFF.